The TCR beta chain under discussion was sequenced for a study of PD-L1 blockade in urothelial cancer. As for the study in general: The analyses of blood took place 3 weeks (second dose) and 6 weeks after treatment start.

The assay was immunoSEQ multiplex PCR, and TCRdb's table has in-frame clones only and misses some. The data show roughly 41,000 clones, 82% seen once. This clonotype was obtained from a man between 60 and 75 years old with urothelial cancer. The sequences come from PBMCs, collected around atezolizumab (anti-PD-L1) treatment.

The CDR3 DNA follows: TGTGCCAGCAACAAGACTCGAAAAGAGACCCAGTACTTC. Translated, it gives CASNKTRKETQYF. The chain links TRBV7-9 to TRBJ2-5; D unresolved. Germline CDR1 is SEHNR and CDR2 is FQNEAQ (reference sequence). With 7 bases removed from V and 3 bases from J, the gap between germline ends came to 12 bases. The CDR3 runs 13 residues.